These 21 T cell receptor beta chains were sequenced from one sample in a study of neurological immune-mediated disorders. TCRdb redid the calling of the 5' RACE reads with MiXCR, one entry per CDR3 protein. This table has 60,000 or so distinct CDR3 sequences, approximately 3.1% appearing once. The specimen sequenced was PBMCs. Receptors originate from a woman aged 55-69 years with multiple sclerosis.

A few counts support this clonotype. A read error may be the cause here, since a much bigger clone is one base away. The rearrangement uses TRBV5-1 and TRBJ2-2; D might be TRBD1 (6 bases). This CDR3 is built from 16 residues. Trimming pared 1 base from V and 0 bases from J, leaving 10 bases between. The germline CDR1 and CDR2 sequences are SGHRS and YFSETQ. CDR3: CASSLIDRTNTGELFF. For the CDR3, the DNA is TGCGCCAGCAGCTTGATCGACAGGACGAACACCGGGGAGCTGTTTTTT.

This clonotype has at least ten counts. The genes are TRBV18 and TRBJ2-5; perhaps TRBD1 as D (5 bases). This CDR3 region has 13 residues. V lost 4 bases, J lost 4 bases, and 10 bases lay in between. Germline V gene lookup returns CDR1 KGHSH and CDR2 LQKENI. CDR3 DNA sequence: TGTGCCAGCTCACTCAGGGAAGGAGAGACCCAGTACTTC. Its translation: CASSLREGETQYF. The variable domain in full, completed from reference TRBV18 and TRBJ2-5, reads NAGVMQNPRHLVRRRGQEARLRCSPMKGHSHVYWYRQLPEEGLKFMVYLQKENIIDESGMPKERFSAEFPKEGPSILRIQQVVRGDSAAYFCASSLREGETQYFGPGTRLLVL.

This clonotype occurred many times. The V gene is TRBV4-1, the J gene TRBJ1-5; D ambiguous. Germline CDR1 is MGHRA and CDR2 is YSYEKL. Trimming pared 0 bases from V and 1 base from J, leaving 13 bases between. The CDR3 sequence is 17 residues long. The CDR3 sequence: CASSQEWKGLSNQPQHF. The CDR3 bases are TGCGCCAGCAGCCAAGAGTGGAAGGGTTTGAGCAATCAGCCCCAGCATTTT.

This clonotype was recorded at least ten times. The chain carries TRBV29-1 and TRBJ2-5; D may be TRBD2 (6 bases). V lost 4 bases and J 1 base, leaving 16 bases between the germline ends. The germline V gene encodes CDR1 SQVTM and CDR2 ANQGSEA. The CDR3 is 15 residues long. The CDR3 DNA reads TGCAGCGTTGTAAGGCCGGGGGTTTCCCAAGAGACCCAGTACTTC. Translation gives CSVVRPGVSQETQYF.

This clonotype was observed at least ten times. This rearrangement joins TRBV28 to TRBJ2-2; 8 positions match TRBD2. Germline CDR1 is MDHEN and CDR2 is SYDVKM. The CDR3 runs to 14 residues. The J segment lost 4 bases and the V segment lost 3 bases, leaving 1 base of the junction unmatched. In DNA form, the CDR3 reads TGTGCCAGCAGTTTCCTAGCGGGCACCGGGGAGCTGTTTTTT. Amino acids: CASSFLAGTGELFF. The whole variable domain, filled in from reference TRBV28 and TRBJ2-2, reads DVKVTQSSRYLVKRTGEKVFLECVQDMDHENMFWYRQDPGLGLRLIYFSYDVKMKEKGDIPEGYSVSREKKERFSLILESASTNQTSMYLCASSFLAGTGELFFGEGSRLTVL.

CDR3 coding DNA: TGTGCCAGCGGAAGGACGGCGAATAATGAAAAACTGTTTTTT. It is translated as CASGRTANNEKLFF. This chain links TRBV28 with TRBJ1-4; no reliable D call. Trimming took 8 bases from V and 4 from J, leaving 14 bases between them. The germline CDR1 and CDR2 sequences are MDHEN and SYDVKM. The CDR3 is 14 residues long.

In its sample, this clonotype was seen many times. The gene calls are TRBV12-3 or TRBV12-4 and TRBJ2-1; 12 bases fit TRBD2. This CDR3 is 15 amino acids long. Germline trimming cut 2 bases from V and 8 bases from J; bases unmatched to any gene: 4. Written as DNA, the CDR3 is TGTGCCAGCAGTTTAACTAGCGGGGGGCTCGATGAGCAGTTCTTC. Translated, it gives CASSLTSGGLDEQFF.

This clonotype was counted a few times. The rearrangement links TRBV20-1 to TRBJ1-1, with TRBD1 as a possible D gene (6 bases). Germline assignment: CDR1 DFQATT and CDR2 SNEGSKA (reference sequence). V dropped 3 bases and J dropped 5 bases, with 19 bases sitting between them. CDR3 size: 15 residues. The CDR3 here is CSASPLQGIRTEAFF. The CDR3 DNA sequence: TGCAGTGCTAGTCCCCTCCAGGGGATTAGGACTGAAGCTTTCTTT.

This clonotype was counted at least ten times. The chain couples TRBV29-1 to TRBJ2-1, with unresolved D. Germline V gene sequence: CDR1 SQVTM, CDR2 ANQGSEA. V was pared by 3 bases and J by 6 bases, with 15 bases between. The CDR3 covers 14 residues. This CDR3 reads CSVDGLDSTNEQFF. In nucleotides, the CDR3 is TGCAGCGTTGATGGTCTAGACTCCACCAATGAGCAGTTCTTC.

This clonotype was observed at least ten times. This chain joins TRBV29-1 and TRBJ1-1; possibly TRBD1 for D (6 bases). This CDR3 has 12 residues. The germline V gene encodes CDR1 SQVTM and CDR2 ANQGSEA. Deletions cut 7 bases from V and 2 bases from J, with 11 bases between. The CDR3 region is CSAGGRNTEAFF. DNA of the CDR3: TGCAGCGCCGGGGGGCGCAACACTGAAGCTTTCTTT.

The genes are TRBV20-1 and TRBJ1-3; maybe TRBD1 (6 bases). With 6 bases removed from V and 4 bases from J, the gap between germline ends came to 13 bases. The germline CDR1 and CDR2 sequences are DFQATT and SNEGSKA (reference sequence). The CDR3 totals 13 residues. The CDR3 DNA follows: TGCAGTGCGGAGCGGGACATCGGAAACACCATATATTTT. It is translated as CSAERDIGNTIYF.

This clonotype has ten or more counts. CDR3 sequence: CASSSHPGAYEQYF. CDR3 nucleotide sequence: TGTGCCAGCAGCTCCCATCCCGGAGCCTACGAGCAGTACTTC. The V gene is TRBV11-2, the J gene TRBJ2-7, with D unresolved. Germline V gene lookup returns CDR1 SGHAT and CDR2 FQNNGV. V lost 4 bases and J lost 2, with 12 bases in between. CDR3 size: 14 residues.

This clonotype was observed many times. The gene calls are TRBV5-1 and TRBJ1-1; 7 bases line up with TRBD1. In germline, CDR1 is SGHRS, CDR2 YFSETQ. This CDR3 spans 14 amino acids. Trimming cost V 0 bases and J 2 bases; bases outside gene matches: 1. The CDR3 spells CASSLVGGNTEAFF. The CDR3 nucleotides are TGCGCCAGCAGCTTGGTAGGGGGCAACACTGAAGCTTTCTTT.

The sample holds many counts of this clonotype. The rearrangement uses TRBV6-1 and TRBJ2-7; TRBD1 is a possible D gene (6 bases). Germline-derived CDR1 and CDR2 are MNHNS and SASEGT. This CDR3 spans 14 amino acids. The germline V and J ends were trimmed by 6 bases and 4 bases, with 16 bases remaining between them. The CDR3 bases are TGTGCCAGCAGAGTAACAGGGTTTGTTTACGAGCAGTACTTC. Translating it yields CASRVTGFVYEQYF.

In this sample, this clonotype turned up many times. The chain carries TRBV7-9 and TRBJ2-5; D may be TRBD2 (5 bases). CDR1 and CDR2 (germline): SEHNR, FQNEAQ (reference sequence). CDR3 length: 13 residues. The V gene lost 5 bases and the J gene lost 1 base, with 8 bases spanning the gap. The CDR3 nucleotides are TGTGCCAGCAGCCGGACTGGCCAAGAGACCCAGTACTTC. Translating it yields CASSRTGQETQYF. Supplemented by reference TRBV7-9 and TRBJ2-5, the full variable domain reads DTGVSQNPRHKITKRGQNVTFRCDPISEHNRLYWYRQTLGQGPEFLTYFQNEAQLEKSRLLSDRFSAERPKGSFSTLEIQRTEQGDSAMYLCASSRTGQETQYFGPGTRLLVL.

This clonotype was counted ten times or more. The V and J genes are TRBV20-1 and TRBJ2-1; D is perhaps TRBD2 (5 bases). This CDR3 has 12 residues. Germline V gives CDR1 DFQATT, CDR2 SNEGSKA (reference sequence). V shed 6 bases and J shed 2 bases, with 8 bases lying between them. For the CDR3, the DNA is TGCAGTGCCCCGCGGGCCTACAATGAGCAGTTCTTC. Residues: CSAPRAYNEQFF.

This clonotype was seen repeatedly, ten times or more. This chain links TRBV7-2 with TRBJ2-2, with 8 bases fitting TRBD2. Germline CDR1 reads SGHTA; CDR2 reads FQGNSA. This CDR3 region has 14 residues. Losses at the gene ends were 6 bases for V and 0 bases for J; bases not matched to a gene: 0. CDR3 DNA sequence: TGTGCCAGCAGACTAGCGGCGAACACCGGGGAGCTGTTTTTT. Translation: CASRLAANTGELFF.

This clonotype was picked up many times. The chain joins TRBV9 to TRBJ1-1, with a weak D call TRBD1 (6 bases). This CDR3 has 15 amino acids. The germline CDR1 and CDR2 sequences are SGDLS and YYNGEE. Trimming shortened V by 4 bases and J by 3 bases, and 16 bases separated the two germline ends. The CDR3 nucleotides read TGTGCCAGCAGCCTCGAGGGGAGGGGGGACACTGAAGCTTTCTTT. Its protein is CASSLEGRGDTEAFF.

The sample holds many counts of this clonotype. The V call is TRBV9, the J call TRBJ2-3, with TRBD1 matching over 7 bases. The V and J ends lost 1 base and 1 base, in that order; junction bases with no gene match: 3. Germline V gives CDR1 SGDLS, CDR2 YYNGEE. The CDR3 length is 15 residues. The CDR3: CASSVYGQGTDTQYF. CDR3 nucleotides: TGTGCCAGCAGCGTATACGGACAGGGCACAGATACGCAGTATTTT. Complete variable domain (other parts from reference TRBV9 and TRBJ2-3): DSGVTQTPKHLITATGQRVTLRCSPRSGDLSVYWYQQSLDQGLQFLIQYYNGEERAKGNILERFSAQQFPDLHSELNLSSLELGDSALYFCASSVYGQGTDTQYFGPGTRLTVL.

This clonotype was counted many times. The V call is TRBV5-6, the J call TRBJ2-5, with D perhaps TRBD1 (6 bases). Germline CDR1 SGHDT, CDR2 YYEEEE. Trimming took off 4 bases at V and 1 base at J, with 11 bases between the two ends. The CDR3 has 14 amino acids. CDR3 amino acids: CASSTTGTQETQYF. Written as DNA, the CDR3 is TGTGCCAGCAGCACGACAGGAACCCAAGAGACCCAGTACTTC.

This clonotype has ten or more counts. The chain links TRBV29-1 to TRBJ2-7; 9 bases line up with TRBD1. J was trimmed by 5 bases and V by 5 bases; bases with no gene match: 4. The length of the CDR3 is 12 residues. From germline, CDR1 is SQVTM and CDR2 ANQGSEA. Here the CDR3 DNA reads TGCAGCGTTTTGGACAGGGGCCACGAGCAGTACTTC. Translation: CSVLDRGHEQYF.